This T cell receptor (beta chain) was profiled in a study of cytomegalovirus exposure and HLA in healthy donors. The assay was immunoSEQ multiplex PCR, and TCRdb's table has in-frame clones only and misses some. The table has more than 55,000 clones, around 95% seen once. The germline V and J ends were trimmed by 2 bases and 0 bases, with 20 bases remaining between them. The CDR3 runs 18 residues. The V gene's germline CDR1 is MGHRA and CDR2 YSYEKL. Specimen: PBMCs. V and J are TRBV4-1 and TRBJ2-7; unclear D gene. The TCR sequence derives from a woman younger than 35 in good health and CMV-seronegative. The CDR3 protein is CASSQFFVAWVSSYEQYF. In DNA, the CDR3 is TGCGCCAGCAGCCAATTTTTTGTAGCCTGGGTAAGCTCCTACGAGCAGTACTTC.